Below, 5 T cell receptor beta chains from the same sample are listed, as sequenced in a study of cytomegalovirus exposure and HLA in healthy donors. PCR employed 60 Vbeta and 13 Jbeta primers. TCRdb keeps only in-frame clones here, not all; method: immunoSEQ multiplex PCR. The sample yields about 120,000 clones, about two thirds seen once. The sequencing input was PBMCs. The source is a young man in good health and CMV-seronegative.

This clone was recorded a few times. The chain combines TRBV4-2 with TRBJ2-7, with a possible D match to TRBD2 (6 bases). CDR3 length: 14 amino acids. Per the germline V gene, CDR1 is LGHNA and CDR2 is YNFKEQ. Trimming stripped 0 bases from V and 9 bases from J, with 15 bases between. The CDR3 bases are TGTGCCAGCAGCCAAGATATAGCGGTCCCCCGGCAGTACTTC. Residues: CASSQDIAVPRQYF.

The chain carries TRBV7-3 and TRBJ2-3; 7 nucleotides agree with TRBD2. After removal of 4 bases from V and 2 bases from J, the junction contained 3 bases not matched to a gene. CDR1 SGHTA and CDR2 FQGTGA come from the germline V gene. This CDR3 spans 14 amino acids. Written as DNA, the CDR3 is TGTGCCAGCAGCTCTAGCGGACCCACAGATACGCAGTATTTT. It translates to CASSSSGPTDTQYF.

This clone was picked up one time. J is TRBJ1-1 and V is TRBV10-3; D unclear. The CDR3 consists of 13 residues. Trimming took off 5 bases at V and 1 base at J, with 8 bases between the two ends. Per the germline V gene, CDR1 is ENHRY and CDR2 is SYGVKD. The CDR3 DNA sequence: TGTGCCATCAGTCTAGCAGAGAACACTGAAGCTTTCTTT. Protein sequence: CAISLAENTEAFF.

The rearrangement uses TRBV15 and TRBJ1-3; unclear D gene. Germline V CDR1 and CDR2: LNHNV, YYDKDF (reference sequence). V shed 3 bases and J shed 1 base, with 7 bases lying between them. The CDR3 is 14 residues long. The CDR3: CATSSWLSGNTIYF. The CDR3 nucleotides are TGTGCCACCAGCAGCTGGCTGTCTGGAAACACCATATATTTT.

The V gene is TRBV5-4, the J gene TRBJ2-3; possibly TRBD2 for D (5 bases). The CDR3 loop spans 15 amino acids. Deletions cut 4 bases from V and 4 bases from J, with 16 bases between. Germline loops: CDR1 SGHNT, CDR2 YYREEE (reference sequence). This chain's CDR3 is CASSEDLATSDTQYF. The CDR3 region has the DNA TGTGCCAGCAGCGAGGACTTAGCCACATCAGATACGCAGTATTTT.